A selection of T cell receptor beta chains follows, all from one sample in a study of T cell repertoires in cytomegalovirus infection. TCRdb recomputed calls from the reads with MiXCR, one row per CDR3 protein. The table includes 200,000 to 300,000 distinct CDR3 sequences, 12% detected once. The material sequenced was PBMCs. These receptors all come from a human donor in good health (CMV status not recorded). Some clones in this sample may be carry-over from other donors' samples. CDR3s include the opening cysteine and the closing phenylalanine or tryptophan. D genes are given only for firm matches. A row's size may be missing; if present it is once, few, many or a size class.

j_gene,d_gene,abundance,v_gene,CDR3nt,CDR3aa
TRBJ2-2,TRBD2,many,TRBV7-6,TGTGCCAGCAGCTCGAGGACTAGCGCCGGGGAGCTGTTTTTT,CASSSRTSAGELFF
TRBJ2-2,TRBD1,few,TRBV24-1,TGTGCCACCAGTGACCCGCGGGGACAGGGGTCAAACACCGGGGAGCTGTTTTTT,CATSDPRGQGSNTGELFF
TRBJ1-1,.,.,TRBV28,TGTGCCAGCAGTTCTTGGGGAGGGGAAGGGATGAACACTGAAGCTTTCTTT,CASSSWGGEGMNTEAFF
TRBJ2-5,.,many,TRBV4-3,TGCGCCAGCAGCCAAGATTGGACAGTCGAAGAGACCCAGTACTTC,CASSQDWTVEETQYF
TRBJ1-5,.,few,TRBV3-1,TGTGCCAGCAGCCAAGATAATGGACGGGAGCCCCAGCATTTT,CASSQDNGREPQHF
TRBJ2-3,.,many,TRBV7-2,TGTGCCAGCAGCCCCCAAGTAGGGCGCCAAAGCACAGATACGCAGTATTTT,CASSPQVGRQSTDTQYF
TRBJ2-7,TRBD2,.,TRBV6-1,TGTGCCAGCAGCGTCGGACTAGCGGGAGGGCATCACTACGAGCAGTACTTC,CASSVGLAGGHHYEQYF
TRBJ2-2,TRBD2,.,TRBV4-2,TGTGCCAGCAGCCAAGAAACTAGCGGGAACACCGGGGAGCTGTTTTTT,CASSQETSGNTGELFF
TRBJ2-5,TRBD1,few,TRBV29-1,TGCAGCGCCGGGGCAGGGGGAGAAGGCCAGTACTTC,CSAGAGGEGQYF
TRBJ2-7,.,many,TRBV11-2,TGTGCCAGCACACACGATTCCTCGGGAGTACGCGAGCAGTACTTC,CASTHDSSGVREQYF
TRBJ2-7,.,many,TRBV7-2,TGTGCCAGCAGCTTAACAGATACCGGACCCTACGAGCAGTACTTC,CASSLTDTGPYEQYF
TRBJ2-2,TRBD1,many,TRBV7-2,TGTGCCAGCAGCTCGGACAGGGGGTACACCGGGGAGCTGTTTTTT,CASSSDRGYTGELFF
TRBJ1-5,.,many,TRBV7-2,TGTGCCAGCAGCTTAGTTGAGGGGGGCAATCAGCCCCAGCATTTT,CASSLVEGGNQPQHF
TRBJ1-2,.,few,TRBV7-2,TGTGCCAGCAGCCGACTGGGGGGTGGCTATGGCTACACCTTC,CASSRLGGGYGYTF
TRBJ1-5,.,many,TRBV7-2,TGTGCCAGCAGCCGAGACACACTTCGGGGCAATCAGCCCCAGCATTTT,CASSRDTLRGNQPQHF
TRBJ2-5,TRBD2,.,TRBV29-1,TGCAGCGTTAGGACTAGTAAAGAGACCCAGTACTTC,CSVRTSKETQYF
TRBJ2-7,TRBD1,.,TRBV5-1,TGCGCCAGCAGCCCGGACAGGGTCACCTACGAGCAGTACTTC,CASSPDRVTYEQYF
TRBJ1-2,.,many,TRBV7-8,TGTGCCAGCAGCTCGGGCGGGGGCCTTCGGGGCTACACCTTC,CASSSGGGLRGYTF
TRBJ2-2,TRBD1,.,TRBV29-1,TGCAGCGTTGATGAACAGGGGACCGGGGAGCTGTTTTTT,CSVDEQGTGELFF
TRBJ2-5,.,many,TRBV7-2,TGTGCCAGCAGCCGCACGGGGCAAGAGACCCAGTACTTC,CASSRTGQETQYF
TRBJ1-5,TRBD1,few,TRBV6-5,TGTGCCAGCAGTTCCAGGGGGGATACTTATAGCAATCAGCCCCAGCATTTT,CASSSRGDTYSNQPQHF
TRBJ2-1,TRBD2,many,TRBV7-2,TGTGCCAGCAGCTTGACCGGGACTAGCGGGTTCTTC,CASSLTGTSGFF
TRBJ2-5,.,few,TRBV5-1,TGCGCCAGCAGCTTGGCCGGACAGCAGCTAGAGACCCAGTACTTC,CASSLAGQQLETQYF
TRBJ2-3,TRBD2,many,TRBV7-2,TGTGCCAGCAGCTTAAAATTAGCGGGTACAGATACGCAGTATTTT,CASSLKLAGTDTQYF
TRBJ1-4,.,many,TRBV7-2,TGTGCCAGCAGCATTAGTGGGCGGGGTGCAACTAATGAAAAACTGTTTTTT,CASSISGRGATNEKLFF
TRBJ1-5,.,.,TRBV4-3,TGCGCCAGCAGCCAAGATAACGGCGGAAATCAGCCCCAGCATTTT,CASSQDNGGNQPQHF
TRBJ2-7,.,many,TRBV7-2,TGTGCCAGCAGCTACCGGGACGAGCAGTACTTC,CASSYRDEQYF
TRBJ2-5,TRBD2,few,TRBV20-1,TGCAGTGCTGGCGGTTCGGGACTAGCGGGGGAGACCCAGTACTTC,CSAGGSGLAGETQYF
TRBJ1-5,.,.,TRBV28,TGTGCCAGCAGTCATCCGGGACGGGATCATCAGCCCCAGCATTTT,CASSHPGRDHQPQHF
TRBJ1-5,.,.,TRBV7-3,TGTGCCAGCAGCCCATCGGACAGCCCCAATCAGCCCCAGCATTTT,CASSPSDSPNQPQHF